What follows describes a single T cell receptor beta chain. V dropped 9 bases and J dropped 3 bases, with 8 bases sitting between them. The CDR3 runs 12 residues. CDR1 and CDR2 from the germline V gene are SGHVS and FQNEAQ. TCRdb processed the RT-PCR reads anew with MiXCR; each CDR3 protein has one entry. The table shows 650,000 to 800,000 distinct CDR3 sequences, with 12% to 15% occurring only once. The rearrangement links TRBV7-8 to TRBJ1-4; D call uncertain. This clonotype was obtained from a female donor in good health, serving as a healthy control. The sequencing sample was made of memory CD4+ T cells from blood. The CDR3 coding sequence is TGTGCCAGTGGATCGGCTAATGAAAAACTGTTTTTT. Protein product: CASGSANEKLFF.